This T cell receptor beta chain was observed in a study of response to subunit inactivated influenza vaccine. The CDR3 has 16 amino acids. V shed 7 bases and J 4 bases; nucleotides not matched to a gene: 12. Per germline, CDR1 SGHTA and CDR2 FQGNSA. This clonotype was detected a few times. TCRdb reprocessed the RT-PCR reads via MiXCR and lists one record per CDR3 protein. This table has approximately 530,000 distinct CDR3 sequences, over 10% appearing once. The chain combines TRBV7-2 with TRBJ2-3, with TRBD1 matching over 9 bases. The sequence was obtained from a man between 50 and 59 years old who received an inactivated influenza vaccine. The input for sequencing was PBMCs from blood, taken more than 35 days after vaccination. The CDR3 DNA is TGTGCCAGCAACCCACCCGGGACAGGGAATGCAGATACGCAGTATTTT. This sequence encodes CASNPPGTGNADTQYF.